The source of this T cell receptor beta chain is a study of T cell responses to AZD1222 COVID-19 vaccine (dated by TCRdb to the early 2020s). For context, the study as a whole: AZD1222 recipients with second doses at about 4 weeks or about 12 weeks were pooled, because spike-specific TCR depth and breadth did not differ between schedules. TCR sequencing covered more than 230 trial participants: 207 given two doses of AZD1222 and approximately 26 given two doses of MenACWY control vaccine. Trial participants were enrolled by age into subgroups of 18-55, 56-69 and 70-plus years, and roughly 150, 30 and 60 TCR-sequenced participants, respectively, were included in these subgroups. Findings and caveats that apply to the study as a whole: Vaccine-associated CD4 TCRs spanned the whole spike protein, with dominant responses in regions 160-218 and 743-854. Epitopes outside the regions mutated in the B.1.351 and B.1.1.7 variants were reportedly recognized by nearly half of the unique spike-specific TCRs. After two AZD1222 doses, both the breadth and the depth of spike-specific TCRs were significantly higher than at day 0 and than in MenACWY recipients. Most participants were white British and females outnumbered males, and the authors suggested that clonal diversity may have been underestimated. Conclusions about previously exposed vaccinees are limited because only six or seven AZD1222 recipients were SARS-CoV-2 seropositive at baseline. Because no samples from the day 14 peak response were available, repertoires could be characterized only after the peak T cell response. In the small 56-69-year group, the increase in depth fell short of significance, most likely because of low power.

The CDR3 sequence holds 14 residues, the cysteine and phenylalanine included. The only DNA kept is the CDR3, 42 bases in frame from the first base. V drops 0 bases and J drops 6 bases, leaving 11 bases in between. The germline V gene (reference sequence) yields GTSNPN for CDR1 and SVGIG for CDR2. As to this clone: The antigen it recognizes is unknown. Base qualities are missing; no much larger clone stands one base away.

The meaning of the sample's time point label: baseline before first vaccination. The vaccinee samples were drawn from two UK trials, COV001 and COV002, one of which was a single-blind randomized controlled phase 2/3 trial testing AZD1222 (ChAdOx1 nCoV-19) in healthy adults. Trial participant PBMC samples were collected at day 0 and day 28 after the second dose for TCRbeta chain sequencing. The CDR3 regions of human TCRbeta chains were analyzed by immunosequencing. As for the original processing: Repertoire TCRs were checked for matches against a reference library of SARS-CoV-2-specific TCRs that had been generated using the MIRA antigen-specificity platform. Breadth meant the fraction of unique TCRs that were SARS-CoV-2-associated, whereas depth meant the fraction of total T cells that were SARS-CoV-2-associated. Using the MIRA data, each spike-specific TCR was mapped to the spike region that the TCR reacts to and placed in a CD4 or CD8 class. Log10-transformed breadth and depth values were compared by one-way ANOVA with Sidak's multiple comparisons tests. TCRdb took this table from immuneACCESS and kept in-frame rearrangements with V and J called. Such tables lack part of the clones; where checked against another copy, unresolved V genes explain under half of the gap, and the rest is unexplained. D and trimming come from the DNA, and the V and J calls and clone size come from that table. This sample has over 85,000 clones in its table, and approximately 90% of those were observed once. 4% to 6% of the sample is taken by the ten largest.

This receptor was identified in an adult in good health. Sequencing used peripheral blood, obtained on day 0 of AZD1222 vaccination. The chain was built from TRBV30 and TRBJ2-2; the D gene is possibly TRBD2, with 6 bases matching. This receptor has the CDR3 CAWSVFGGAGELFF. The DNA is as follows: TGTGCCTGGAGTGTATTCGGAGGGGCCGGGGAGCTGTTTTTT.